This T cell receptor beta chain was sequenced in a study of shared T cell receptors in the human thymus. Per germline, CDR1 SEHNR and CDR2 FQNEAQ (reference sequence). This CDR3 is 15 amino acids long. Trimming left V 5 bases short and J 4 bases short, with 17 bases between. Assay used: immunoSEQ multiplex PCR; TCRdb lists only in-frame clones, some missing. The repertoire holds some 720,000 clones, with approximately 87% as singletons. These same records also appear under a second study, on human thymus T cells. That paper states: What related research reported was that thymic repertoires overlapped highly among unrelated individuals.

Material for sequencing was thymocytes. The chain uses TRBV7-9 and TRBJ1-2; a weak D match, TRBD1 (5 bases). The source is a boy in the first two years of life with a congenital heart defect. The DNA of the CDR3 is TGTGCCAGCAGCCCAACCGCTCAGGGTCTCTATGGCTACACCTTC. Its protein is CASSPTAQGLYGYTF.